Included here is one TCR beta chain sequence, with context. The CDR3 loop spans 16 amino acids. V lost 0 bases and J lost 3; bases outside the gene matches: 5. CDR1 and CDR2 from the germline V gene are MGHRA and YSYEKL. This entry comes from a study of blood T cells in healthy people across ages. Next came a second PCR, run for roughly 6 to 11 cycles, which used a sample-barcoded 5' primer along with a J-beta primer mix. TCRdb passed the 5' RACE reads through MiXCR, listing each CDR3 protein once. The sample consists of about 1.4 million distinct CDR3 sequences, around 59% of them appearing once. The genes are TRBV4-1 and TRBJ2-3, with 8 bases that match TRBD2. The sequencing sample was made of blood. The sequence came from a man between 18 and 29 years old in good health. CDR3 bases: TGCGCCAGCAGCCAAGAGGGGACTAGGAGGACAGATACGCAGTATTTT. It codes for CASSQEGTRRTDTQYF.